A single sample gave rise to the 17 T cell receptor beta chains below, sequenced in a study of CXCR3-negative and CXCR3-positive naive CD8 T cells. Study outcomes and limitations: Higher TRB CDR3 hydrophobicity marked CXCR3-positive naive cells relative to CXCR3-negative naive cells.

These receptors have no known antigen. UMI-labeled 5' RACE yielded the TRB cDNA libraries. After re-calling the 5' RACE reads, TCRdb lists one entry per CDR3 protein, DNA absent. Found here are some 150,000 distinct CDR3 sequences; the top ten clones hold 0.25% to 0.3%. The specimen sequenced was naive CXCR3+ CD8+ T cells from blood. The subset: CD45RO-CCR7+CD27+CD95- naive CD8+ T cells expressing CXCR3 (TNR3+). The receptors were gathered from a human donor in good health. Some clones in this sample may be carry-over from other donors' samples.

J is TRBJ2-3 and V is TRBV29-1. This CDR3 region has 15 residues. The germline gives CDR1 SQVTM, CDR2 ANQGSEA. CDR3 region: CSVEAVNFSTDTQYF.

The CDR3 here is CAGGRTDTGELFF. This chain links TRBV19 with TRBJ2-2; with no DNA, the TCRdb D assignment of TRBD2 cannot be verified. CDR1 LNHDA and CDR2 SQIVND come from the germline V gene (reference sequence). This CDR3 has 13 amino acids.

The chain links TRBV25-1 to TRBJ2-2; TCRdb designates TRBD1, a call that cannot be tested without DNA. This CDR3 is 15 amino acids long. CDR1 is MGHDK, CDR2 SYGVNS, per germline. The CDR3 here is CASSPGTPRAGELFF.

The chain recombines TRBV20-1 with TRBJ2-1; TCRdb returns TRBD1, unconfirmable since there is no DNA. Germline assignment: CDR1 DFQATT and CDR2 SNEGSKA (reference sequence). The CDR3 is 15 amino acids. This CDR3 is CSARPLDGNDNEQFF.

This chain links TRBV3-1 with TRBJ2-1; TCRdb indicates TRBD2, and absent DNA this call remains unverified. CDR1 is LGHDT and CDR2 is YNNKEL in the germline V gene (reference sequence). CDR3 length equals 16 residues. The CDR3 protein is CASSQGLRPAGNEQFF.

V and J are TRBV11-3 and TRBJ1-2. Germline V gene sequence: CDR1 SGHNT, CDR2 YENEEA. This CDR3 spans 15 amino acids. The CDR3 loop reads CASKSSPQTNYGYTF. Complete variable domain (other parts from reference TRBV11-3 and TRBJ1-2): EAGVVQSPRYKIIEKKQPVAFWCNPISGHNTLYWYLQNLGQGPELLIRYENEEAVDDSQLPKDRFSAERLKGVDSTLKIQPAELGDSAVYLCASKSSPQTNYGYTFGSGTRLTVV.

The chain recombines TRBV28 with TRBJ2-7; TCRdb's assignment of TRBD1 cannot be checked, as there is no DNA. The CDR3 contains 15 residues. The germline V gene encodes CDR1 MDHEN and CDR2 SYDVKM. The CDR3 here is CAGSSTGTGGYEQYF.

The rearrangement uses TRBV5-5 and TRBJ2-5; the D gene TCRdb calls, TRBD2, cannot be checked with no DNA. Per germline, CDR1 SGHKS and CDR2 YYEKEE (reference sequence). The CDR3 extends over 15 amino acids. The CDR3 here is CASSGDGTGGETQYF.

The chain carries TRBV5-1 and TRBJ2-3. This CDR3 has 14 amino acids. Germline values: CDR1 SGHRS, CDR2 YFSETQ. The CDR3 here is CASNWAGSTDTQYF.

The rearrangement uses TRBV7-6 and TRBJ2-1; absent DNA, TCRdb's TRBD2 call cannot be checked. CDR3 length: 15 amino acids. From germline, CDR1 is SGHVS and CDR2 FNYEAQ. The CDR3 loop is CASQAIAGVYNEQFF.

The rearrangement uses TRBV29-1 and TRBJ2-7; no DNA is available, so the TRBD1 call from TCRdb remains unchecked. The CDR3 runs to 11 residues. CDR1 is SQVTM and CDR2 is ANQGSEA in the germline V gene. The CDR3 is CSVEQGYEQYF.

This chain links TRBV7-3 with TRBJ2-7; TCRdb's D gene call, TRBD1, goes unchecked for lack of DNA. Looked up from germline, CDR1 is SGHTA and CDR2 is FQGTGA. The CDR3 is 13 residues long. Here the CDR3 reads CASSLNRGHEQYF.

This sequence joins TRBV29-1 and TRBJ2-3. The CDR3 runs 16 residues. Per germline, CDR1 SQVTM and CDR2 ANQGSEA. The CDR3 reads CSVEETSLRIGDTQYF.

The J gene is TRBJ2-7, the V gene TRBV25-1; the D gene TCRdb calls, TRBD1, cannot be checked with no DNA. The germline CDR1 and CDR2 sequences are MGHDK and SYGVNS. The CDR3 is 13 residues long. This CDR3 reads CASSPDGLYEQYF.

The chain couples TRBV19 to TRBJ1-5; TCRdb names TRBD1, which stays unverified in the absence of DNA. Germline CDR1 and CDR2: LNHDA and SQIVND (reference sequence). The CDR3 totals 15 residues. The CDR3: CASTLVRGPGQPQHF.

V and J are TRBV19 and TRBJ1-2; as DNA is missing, the TRBD1 call by TCRdb cannot be tested. The CDR3 contains 14 residues. Germline CDR1 is LNHDA and CDR2 is SQIVND (reference sequence). CDR3 in amino acids: CASSPRDRDLGYTF.

V gene TRBV6-2 or TRBV6-3 combines with J gene TRBJ2-7. Germline CDR1 MNHEY, CDR2 SVGEGT. CDR3 length: 15 residues. The CDR3 sequence: CASSYGFGQFNEQYF.